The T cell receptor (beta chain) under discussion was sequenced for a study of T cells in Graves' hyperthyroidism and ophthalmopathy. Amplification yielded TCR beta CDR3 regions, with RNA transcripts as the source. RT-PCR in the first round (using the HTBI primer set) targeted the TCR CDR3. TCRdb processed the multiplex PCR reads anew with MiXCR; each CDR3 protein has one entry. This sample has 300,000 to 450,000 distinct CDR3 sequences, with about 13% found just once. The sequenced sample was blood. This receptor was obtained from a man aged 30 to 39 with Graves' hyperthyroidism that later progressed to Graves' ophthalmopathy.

The CDR3 protein is CASSLELAEDQRETQYF. CDR3 nucleotide sequence: TGTGCCAGCAGCTTAGAACTAGCGGAGGACCAACGGGAGACCCAGTACTTC. This chain joins TRBV13 and TRBJ2-5, with TRBD2 matching 8 bases. The CDR3 is 17 residues long. Germline CDR1 PRHDT, CDR2 FYEKMQ (reference sequence). The V and J ends lost 1 base and 5 bases, in that order; junction bases with no gene match: 12.